What follows describes a single TCR beta chain. Its antigen remains unknown. The CDR3 runs to 12 residues. Germline V gives CDR1 SEHNR, CDR2 FQNEAQ (reference sequence). V lost 4 bases and J lost 8, with 8 bases in between. The sample comes from a study of T-cell memory formation after mild COVID-19. The study's findings and limits: There were some responding clones in pre-infection memory, which suggested that cross-reactive memory had joined.

TCRdb called the 5' RACE reads again in MiXCR, with one record for every CDR3 protein. The repertoire includes about 430,000 distinct CDR3 sequences, less than 25% of them detected once, and around 9% sits in the top ten. The clonotype was recovered from an adult woman who had mild COVID-19 (a few samples of this study predate the infection). Cell type and time point are not known. The sequenced material came from PBMCs or a T cell subset sorted from them (not recorded which). The chain uses TRBV7-9 and TRBJ1-4, with D possibly matching TRBD1 (5 bases). The CDR3 loop is CASSSGGEKLFF. The CDR3 coding sequence is TGTGCCAGCAGCTCGGGGGGAGAAAAACTGTTTTTT.